Presented here are 9 T cell receptor beta chains from one specimen sequenced in a study of TIL therapy for anti-PD-1-resistant metastatic lung cancer (dated by TCRdb to the early 2020s). TCR beta CDR3 regions were amplified from genomic DNA with the immunoSEQ v3 hsTCRB kit using bias-controlled multiplex PCR. The source is immuneACCESS, and TCRdb retained only in-frame sequences with V and J called. Part of the clones is not carried over; for the studies checked, unresolved V genes explain less than half of this, and the remainder is unexplained. The sample includes 16,000 or so clones, with 74% observed a single time. Of the sample, 36% is held by the ten largest clones. According to the study, the label for this sample's time point signals: pre-treatment sample, taken before nivolumab and TIL therapy. The sequencing here drew on blood, taken at baseline. These receptors came from a person between 25 and 80 years old with non-small cell lung cancer.

This clone appeared a single time. This chain joins TRBV6-5 and TRBJ2-3; 9 nucleotides line up with TRBD2. From germline, CDR1 is MNHEY and CDR2 SVGAGI. This CDR3 region has 15 residues. V lost 4 bases to trimming and J lost 0 bases; unmatched junction nucleotides: 2. CDR3 nucleotides: TGTGCCAGCAGTTCTAGCGGGGCCAGCACAGATACGCAGTATTTT. Protein sequence: CASSSSGASTDTQYF.

This clone came up a few times. The chain combines TRBV25-1 with TRBJ2-7, with no clear D. CDR1 and CDR2 (germline): MGHDK, SYGVNS. V was trimmed by 7 bases and J by 4 bases, leaving 8 bases between them. The CDR3 totals 11 residues. This chain's CDR3 is CASNWGYEQYF. CDR3 nucleotides: TGTGCCAGCAACTGGGGTTACGAGCAGTACTTC.

J is TRBJ2-1 and V is TRBV9; D is possibly TRBD1 or TRBD2 (7 bases each). V was shortened by 0 bases and J by 10 bases, with 20 bases between the two germline ends. The CDR3 has 16 residues. Germline CDR1 reads SGDLS; CDR2 reads YYNGEE. The CDR3 here is CASSVATGEGVKEQFF. The CDR3, as DNA: TGTGCCAGCAGCGTAGCTACAGGGGAGGGTGTCAAGGAGCAGTTCTTC.

The chain's CDR3 is CASSQVLSHWDTEAFF. As DNA, the CDR3 is TGCGCCAGCAGCCAAGTTCTATCTCACTGGGACACTGAAGCTTTCTTT. V and J are TRBV4-1 and TRBJ1-1, with D uncertain. The germline V gene has CDR1 MGHRA and CDR2 YSYEKL. Trimming pared 1 base from V and 3 bases from J, leaving 15 bases between. CDR3 size: 16 residues.

The chain uses TRBV7-2 and TRBJ2-7; D call uncertain. Trimming pared 1 base from V and 6 bases from J, leaving 16 bases between. Per the germline V gene, CDR1 is SGHTA and CDR2 is FQGNSA. The CDR3 is 15 residues long. In DNA form, the CDR3 reads TGTGCCAGCAGCTTAGAGTGGGCAGGTATTGGCGAGCAGTACTTC. Its protein product is CASSLEWAGIGEQYF.

This chain connects TRBV5-4 to TRBJ1-5; tentatively, D is TRBD1 (5 bases). This CDR3 comprises 13 residues. Germline assignment: CDR1 SGHNT and CDR2 YYREEE (reference sequence). V shed 2 bases and J shed 6 bases, with 9 bases lying between them. The CDR3 protein is CASSFGGGQPQHF. The CDR3 region has the DNA TGTGCCAGCAGCTTCGGGGGAGGTCAGCCCCAGCATTTT.

V is TRBV5-6 and J is TRBJ2-7; D gene ambiguous. Germline CDR1 is SGHDT and CDR2 is YYEEEE. This CDR3 contains 13 residues. V lost 3 bases and J 0 bases, leaving 7 bases between the germline ends. The CDR3 sequence is CASSYPHSYEQYF. The CDR3 nucleotides are TGTGCCAGCAGCTATCCCCACTCCTACGAGCAGTACTTC.

This chain joins TRBV18 and TRBJ1-4; TRBD1 matches at 10 bases. The CDR3 length is 15 residues. The V and J ends lost 3 bases and 8 bases, in that order; junction bases with no gene match: 6. From germline, CDR1 is KGHSH and CDR2 LQKENI. For the CDR3, the DNA is TGTGCCAGCTCACCTCCGGGGACAGGGGACGAAAAACTGTTTTTT. Protein: CASSPPGTGDEKLFF.

The rearrangement links TRBV7-9 to TRBJ2-1; D gene ambiguous. The CDR3 extends over 12 amino acids. Per germline, CDR1 SEHNR and CDR2 FQNEAQ (reference sequence). V lost 8 bases and J 5 bases, leaving 10 bases between the germline ends. CDR3 loop: CASAPLNNEQFF. The CDR3 DNA is TGTGCCAGCGCCCCCCTGAACAATGAGCAGTTCTTC.